This T cell receptor beta chain was documented in a study of blood T cells in healthy people across ages. V gave up 6 bases and J gave up 3 bases; unmatched junction bases: 6. The CDR3 contains 15 residues. Germline CDR1 is MGHDK and CDR2 is SYGVNS. The use of a sample-barcoded 5' primer and a J-beta primer mix characterized a second PCR of 7 to 11 cycles. TCRdb used MiXCR to reprocess the 5' RACE reads, holding one entry per CDR3 protein. The table has roughly 900,000 distinct CDR3 sequences, 29% seen once. The V call is TRBV25-1, the J call TRBJ1-3; TRBD1 matches at 9 bases. This clonotype was sampled from an elderly woman in good health. Sequencing used blood. The CDR3 loop is CASSRTGAFGNTIYF. The CDR3 DNA follows: TGTGCCAGCAGCCGGACAGGGGCCTTTGGAAACACCATATATTTT.